The source of this T cell receptor beta chain is a study of blood T cell repertoires in COVID-19. Overall study: From T cells, B-cell-depleted T cells, or PBMCs came the material, which was cDNA or gDNA.

In the original analysis: Scientists estimated how many nucleated cells there were by amplifying reference gene primers. TCRdb keeps only in-frame clones here, not all; method: immunoSEQ multiplex PCR. V and J calls and clone size follow that table, whereas D and trimming were derived from the DNA. The sample contains some 200,000 clones, approximately 85% of which appear only once. Trimming took 8 bases from V and 11 from J, leaving 15 bases between them. This CDR3 is 11 amino acids long. CDR1 LNHDA and CDR2 SQIVND come from the germline V gene (reference sequence). The sequencing sample was made of PBMCs or T cells enriched from blood (not recorded which). This sequence joins TRBV19 and TRBJ1-1, with D tentatively TRBD1 (6 bases). The clonotype originates from a middle-aged man who had recovered from COVID-19. CDR3 in amino acids: CASRGGGLAFF. The CDR3 nucleotides are TGTGCCAGTCGAGGGGGGGGCTTGGCTTTCTTT.